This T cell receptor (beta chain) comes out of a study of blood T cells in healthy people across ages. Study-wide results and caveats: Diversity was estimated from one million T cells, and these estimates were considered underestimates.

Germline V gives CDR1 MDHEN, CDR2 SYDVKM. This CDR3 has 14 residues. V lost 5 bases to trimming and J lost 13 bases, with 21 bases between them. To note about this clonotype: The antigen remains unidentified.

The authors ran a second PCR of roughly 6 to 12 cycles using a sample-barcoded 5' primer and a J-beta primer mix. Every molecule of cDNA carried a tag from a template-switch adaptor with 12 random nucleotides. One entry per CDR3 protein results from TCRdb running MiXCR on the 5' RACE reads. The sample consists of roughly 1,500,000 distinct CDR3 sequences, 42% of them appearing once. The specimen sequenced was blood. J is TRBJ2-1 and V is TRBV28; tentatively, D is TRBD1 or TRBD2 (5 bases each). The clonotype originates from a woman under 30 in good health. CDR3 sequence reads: CASSPRDGRWTQFF. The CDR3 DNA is TGTGCCAGCAGTCCCCGGGACGGACGGTGGACCCAGTTCTTC.